The rows below give T cell receptor beta chains drawn from one sample of a study of cytomegalovirus exposure and HLA in healthy donors. The data were produced by immunoSEQ multiplex PCR, yet TCRdb's version contains in-frame clones alone and is incomplete. The sample comprises 70,000 to 90,000 clones, approximately 82% of which are singletons, and approximately 17% rests with the top ten. Sequenced input: PBMCs. The source is an older man in good health and CMV-seropositive. The CDR3 runs from the conserved cysteine through the conserved F or W. The D gene is left open where the match is weak. Size values are once, few and many counts, or a class for expanded clones, and some rows have none.

D gene | J gene | V gene | clone size | CDR3 protein | CDR3 DNA
NA | TRBJ2-7 | TRBV7-2 | NA | CASSLESYYEQYF | TGTGCCAGCAGCTTAGAATCGTACTACGAGCAGTACTTC
NA | TRBJ2-2 | TRBV29-1 | NA | CSVEGVRRTGELFF | TGCAGCGTTGAAGGTGTCAGGAGGACCGGGGAGCTGTTTTTT
NA | TRBJ2-7 | TRBV5-1 | once | CASSLQGSSYEQYF | TGCGCCAGCAGCTTGCAGGGGAGTTCCTACGAGCAGTACTTC
TRBD1 | TRBJ2-3 | TRBV25-1 | NA | CASSTWGQSTDTQYF | TGTGCCAGCAGTACCTGGGGACAGAGCACAGATACGCAGTATTTT
NA | TRBJ1-1 | TRBV5-3 | once | CARSLFQVTGGFGTEAFF | TGTGCCAGAAGCTTGTTCCAGGTTACTGGGGGGTTCGGAACTGAAGCTTTCTTT
TRBD2 | TRBJ2-2 | TRBV5-1 | NA | CASSKGLAGSTGELFF | TGCGCCAGCAGCAAGGGACTAGCGGGCTCCACCGGGGAGCTGTTTTTT
NA | TRBJ2-3 | TRBV5-6 | NA | CASSLGYGGTTDTQYF | TGTGCCAGCAGCTTGGGATATGGCGGGACCACAGATACGCAGTATTTT
NA | TRBJ2-6 | TRBV10-2 | NA | CASSGARQISGANVLTF | TGCGCCAGCAGTGGGGCCAGACAGATCTCTGGGGCCAACGTCCTGACTTTC
NA | TRBJ2-7 | TRBV6-1 | NA | CASSETGARHEQYF | TGTGCCAGCAGTGAAACCGGCGCCAGGCACGAGCAGTACTTC
TRBD1 | TRBJ2-7 | TRBV5-8 | NA | CASRRQGAYEQYF | TGTGCCAGCAGGCGACAGGGGGCCTACGAGCAGTACTTC
TRBD2 | TRBJ2-3 | TRBV19 | NA | CASSTSGGVKDTQYF | TGTGCCAGTAGTACCAGCGGGGGGGTAAAAGATACGCAGTATTTT
TRBD1 | TRBJ2-5 | TRBV6-5 | NA | CASSYSGQAGKTQYF | TGTGCCAGCAGTTACTCGGGACAGGCAGGAAAGACCCAGTACTTC
NA | TRBJ1-5 | TRBV10-3 | NA | CAISEAFGQPQHF | TGTGCCATCAGTGAGGCGTTTGGTCAGCCCCAGCATTTT
NA | TRBJ2-3 | TRBV5-4 | NA | CASSPDYHTQYF | TGTGCCAGCAGCCCGGACTATCATACGCAGTATTTT
NA | TRBJ2-1 | TRBV18 | NA | CASSPAPGEQFF | TGTGCCAGCTCCCCGGCCCCGGGTGAGCAGTTCTTC
TRBD1 | TRBJ2-5 | TRBV10-3 | NA | CAAGDREETQYF | TGTGCCGCCGGGGACAGGGAAGAGACCCAGTACTTC
NA | TRBJ1-1 | TRBV7-3 | NA | CASSLLGGTEAFF | TGTGCCAGCAGCTTACTTGGGGGGACTGAAGCTTTCTTT
TRBD1 | TRBJ1-6 | TRBV10-2 | NA | CASSGQGNSPLHF | TGCGCCAGCAGCGGACAGGGCAATTCACCCCTCCACTTT
NA | TRBJ1-4 | TRBV14 | NA | CASSQGAGKLFF | TGTGCCAGCAGCCAAGGGGCGGGAAAACTGTTTTTT
TRBD1 | TRBJ1-1 | TRBV4-1 | NA | CASSPRDRYSEAFF | TGCGCCAGCAGCCCGAGGGACAGGTACTCTGAAGCTTTCTTT